The clone carrying this T cell receptor (beta chain) was counted a single time. What it binds is not known. Libraries were prepared by immunoSEQ multiplex PCR; TCRdb keeps only in-frame clonotypes and omits some of them. The sample lists 20,000 to 25,000 clones, more than 75% occurring once. This entry comes from a study of T cells in localized non-small cell lung cancer. General observations from the study: Median roughly 57 top-100 tumor clones were shared with paired adjacent lung. Uninvolved adjacent lung showed the highest T cell clonality, exceeding tumor.

Germline V lookup: CDR1 ENHRY, CDR2 SYGVKD. V lost 11 bases to trimming and J lost 11 bases; unmatched junction nucleotides: 17. CDR3 length equals 14 residues. The clonotype was recovered from a man aged 40 to 69 with stage II squamous cell lung carcinoma. The rearrangement uses TRBV10-3 and TRBJ2-7, with 11 bases that match TRBD2. The sample consisted of PBMCs, taken before any cancer treatment. CDR3 nucleotide sequence: TGTGCCTCCGGCATGGGGACTAGCGGCTCCCCGGAGTACTTC. Translation gives CASGMGTSGSPEYF.